The subject of this entry is one T cell receptor (beta chain). It has no known antigen specificity. As the CDR3 is not closed by the conserved phenylalanine or tryptophan, this likely results from a read error. No DNA is shown, since the ends of the CDR3 on it are uncertain; the CDR3 is the one TCRdb lists. Starting from 450 to 500 ng total RNA, TCRbeta-specific cDNA was produced by reverse transcription with a constant-region primer and ProtoScript II reverse transcriptase. Construction of the TCRbeta libraries relied on three nested rounds of multiplex PCR, following a slightly modified ARM-PCR procedure. Each of the first two PCR rounds ran for approximately 10 cycles using multiplex TRBV1-TRBV30 forward primers together with a Cbeta reverse primer. A final 25-cycle PCR with Deep VentR polymerase added sample barcodes and Illumina adapters. Before sequencing, amplicons of 200-500 bp were purified from gel using a QIAquick gel extraction kit. TCRbeta amplicons were sequenced on an Illumina HiSeq 2500 with 250-bp paired-end reads. In the paper's pipeline: Quality trimming of reads was performed with Trimmomatic v0.33, and paired reads were merged with FLASH v1.2.11 so that full CDR3 sequences could be recovered. V, D and J germline segments were assigned to the rearranged TCRbeta sequences using MiGEC v1.2.1b. Clonotype statistics and Shannon-Wiener diversity indices were computed with VDJtools v1.0.0. To cut down on sampling bias, every analysis after diversity analysis relied on just the 250 most abundant clonotypes from each sample. TCRdb's own reprocessing of the public reads used fastp at Q25 and MiXCR and kept productive beta chains. Rows are combined by CDR3 protein, so each entry shows the most common genes and DNA. The V and J calls were not made by the authors but by TCRdb's processing. This sample comprises some 180,000 distinct CDR3 sequences, about 85% of them detected only once. Clones ranked in the top ten supply roughly 20% of the sample.

The entry originates in a study of tumor-infiltrating lymphocytes in primary liver carcinoma (dated by TCRdb to the late 2010s). Looking at the study overall: Of the five patients (three men and two women, aged 30 to 69 years), four had hepatocellular carcinoma and one had combined HCC and intrahepatic cholangiocarcinoma. The five patients had tumors of stage T1-T3 N0M0, with maximum diameters ranging from 4.2 to 10 cm. Roughly 3.5 to 8 million productive TCRbeta reads were obtained per sample, and no significant difference in read depth was found between tissue types. The study combined TCRbeta repertoire sequencing, expression microarrays and whole-exome sequencing across five regions of each liver tumor, with adjacent normal tissue and blood. A total of 35 specimens from 5 patients went through TCRbeta repertoire sequencing, namely 25 tumor regions, 5 adjacent noncancerous liver tissues and 5 peripheral blood samples. To link TCRbeta repertoire diversity to the local molecular phenotype, the approximately 23 tumor region samples were profiled with Agilent mRNA microarrays. Repertoires from technical replicates were highly reproducible, with mean shared-clone rates near 0.89 and correlation coefficients above 0.95.

Without any cell sorting, total RNA and DNA were co-extracted from about 20-30 mg of bulk tissue using the AllPrep DNA/RNA mini kit. Roughly five patients with histopathologically diagnosed primary liver carcinoma underwent surgical resection in China between November 2015 and March 2016. At the time of sampling, the patients had chronic HBV infection and had not received any treatment. Five spatially separated regions were sampled from each tumor: the superior, inferior, left-lateral and right-lateral poles, plus the tumor centre. Histological examination found more than 75% viable tumor cells in every tumor sample. Each fresh piece of tumor and adjacent tissue was cut in two, with one half stored in RNAlater at -80 degrees C and the other half sent for histology. Broad study findings and their caveats: Pairs of tumor regions showed greater repertoire overlap (mean around 36%) than tumor-adjacent pairs (17%) or tumor-blood pairs (roughly 14%), which is consistent with antigen-driven expansion. Only the TCR beta chain was sequenced, so true repertoire diversity is likely underestimated because unpaired alpha chains were not captured. Since the samples were bulk and unsorted, there was no way to compare CD4+ and CD8+ T cell repertoires. The top 250 clones made up a significantly larger repertoire fraction in tumors than in blood (p = 0.039). With just four to six patients in the study, the authors point out that the findings should be validated in a larger study. Just about 8-25% of top clones turned up in all five regions of a tumor, which suggests spatial heterogeneity among tumor-infiltrating T cells.

Looking up the germline V gene yields CDR1 SQVTM and CDR2 ANQGSEA. Ends included, the CDR3 has 13 residues. The receptor's source is a man aged 40-55 years with primary liver carcinoma and hepatitis B virus infection. The sequence joins TRBV29-1 to TRBJ2-7; TRBD1 is the table's D call, not checked against the DNA. The specimen was tumor tissue from primary liver carcinoma. The CDR3: CSVAPTGLHEQYS.